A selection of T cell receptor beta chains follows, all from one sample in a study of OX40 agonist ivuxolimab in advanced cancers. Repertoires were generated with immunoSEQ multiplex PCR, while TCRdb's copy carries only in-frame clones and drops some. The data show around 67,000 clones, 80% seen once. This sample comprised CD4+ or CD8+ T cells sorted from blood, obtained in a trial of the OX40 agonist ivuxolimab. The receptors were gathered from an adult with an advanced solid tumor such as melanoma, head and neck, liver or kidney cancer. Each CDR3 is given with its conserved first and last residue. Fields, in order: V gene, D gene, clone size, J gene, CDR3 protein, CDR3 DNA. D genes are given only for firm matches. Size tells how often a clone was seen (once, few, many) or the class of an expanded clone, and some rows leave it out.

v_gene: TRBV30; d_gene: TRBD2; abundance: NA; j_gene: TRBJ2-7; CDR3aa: CAWSRVAGGLNYEQYF; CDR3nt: TGTGCCTGGAGTAGGGTAGCGGGGGGCCTAAATTACGAGCAGTACTTC
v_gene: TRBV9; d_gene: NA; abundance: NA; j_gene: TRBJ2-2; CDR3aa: CASSVATLPVGELFF; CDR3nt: TGTGCCAGCAGCGTAGCTACGTTACCGGTCGGGGAGCTGTTTTTT
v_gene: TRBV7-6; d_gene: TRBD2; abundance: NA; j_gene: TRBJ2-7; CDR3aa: CASSLGAGGLAGEQYF; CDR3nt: TGTGCCAGCAGCTTAGGGGCGGGAGGCCTCGCGGGTGAGCAGTACTTC
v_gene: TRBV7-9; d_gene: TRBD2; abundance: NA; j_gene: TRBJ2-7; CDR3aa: CASSFLAEGYEQYF; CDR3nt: TGTGCCAGCAGCTTTCTAGCGGAGGGCTACGAGCAGTACTTC
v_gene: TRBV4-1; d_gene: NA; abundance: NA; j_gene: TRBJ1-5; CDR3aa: CASSPVGGNQPQHF; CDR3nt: TGCGCCAGCAGCCCCGTAGGGGGCAATCAGCCCCAGCATTTT
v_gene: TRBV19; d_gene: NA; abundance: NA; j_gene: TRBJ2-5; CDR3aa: CASSIGQGREAQYF; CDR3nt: TGTGCCAGTAGTATAGGGCAGGGGAGGGAGGCCCAGTACTTC
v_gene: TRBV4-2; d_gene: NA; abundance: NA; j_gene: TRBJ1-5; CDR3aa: CASSLTPYSNQPQHF; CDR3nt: TGTGCCAGCAGCTTGACCCCGTATAGCAATCAGCCCCAGCATTTT
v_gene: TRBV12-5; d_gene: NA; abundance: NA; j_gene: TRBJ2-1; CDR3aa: CASGFTPPGTTNEQFF; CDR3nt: TGTGCTAGTGGTTTTACCCCCCCGGGGACCACCAATGAGCAGTTCTTC
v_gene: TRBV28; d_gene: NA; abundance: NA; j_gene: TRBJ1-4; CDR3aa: CASSTSGGPRKLFF; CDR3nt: TGTGCCAGCAGTACCTCGGGAGGGCCCCGAAAACTGTTTTTT
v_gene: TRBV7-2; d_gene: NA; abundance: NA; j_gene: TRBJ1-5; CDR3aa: CASSSGLAGQPQHF; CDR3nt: TGTGCCAGCAGCTCGGGACTCGCGGGTCAGCCCCAGCATTTT
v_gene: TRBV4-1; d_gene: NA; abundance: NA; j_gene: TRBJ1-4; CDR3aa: CASSQDPRGEKLFF; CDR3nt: TGCGCCAGCAGCCAAGATCCCCGCGGTGAAAAACTGTTTTTT
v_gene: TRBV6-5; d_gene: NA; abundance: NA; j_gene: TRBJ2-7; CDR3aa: CASTHGSSSYEQYF; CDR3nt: TGTGCCAGCACCCACGGGAGTAGCTCCTACGAGCAGTACTTC
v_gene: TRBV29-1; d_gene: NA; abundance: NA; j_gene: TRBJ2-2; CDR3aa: CSVERAGVPGELFF; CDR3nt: TGCAGCGTTGAAAGGGCAGGGGTCCCCGGGGAGCTGTTTTTT
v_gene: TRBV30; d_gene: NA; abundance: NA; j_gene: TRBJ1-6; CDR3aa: CAWSVRSYGTSSYNSPLHF; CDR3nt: TGTGCCTGGAGTGTACGTTCGTACGGGACGAGCTCCTATAATTCACCCCTCCACTTT
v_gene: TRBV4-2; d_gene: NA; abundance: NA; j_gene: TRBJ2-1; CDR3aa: CASSQATLQRANNEQFF; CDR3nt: TGTGCCAGCAGCCAAGCGACCCTTCAGCGGGCGAACAATGAGCAGTTCTTC
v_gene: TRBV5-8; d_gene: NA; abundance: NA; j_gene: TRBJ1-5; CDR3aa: CASSFPTGAIDQPQHF; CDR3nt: TGTGCCAGCAGCTTCCCCACGGGCGCGATCGATCAGCCCCAGCATTTT
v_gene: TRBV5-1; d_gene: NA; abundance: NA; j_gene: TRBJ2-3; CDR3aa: CASSLDGAGTDTQYF; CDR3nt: TGCGCCAGCAGCCTTGACGGGGCCGGCACAGATACGCAGTATTTT
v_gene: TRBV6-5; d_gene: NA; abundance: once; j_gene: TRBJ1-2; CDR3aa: CASSPSGGNSF; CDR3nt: TGTGCCAGCAGCCCATCGGGGGGCAATTCTTTC
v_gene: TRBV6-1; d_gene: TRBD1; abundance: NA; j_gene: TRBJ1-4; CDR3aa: CASTEGQGINEKLFF; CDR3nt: TGTGCCAGCACCGAGGGACAGGGGATCAATGAAAAACTGTTTTTT
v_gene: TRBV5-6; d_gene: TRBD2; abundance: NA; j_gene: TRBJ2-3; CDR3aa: CASSSSGRTPDTQYF; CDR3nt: TGTGCCAGCAGCTCTAGCGGGCGTACTCCAGATACGCAGTATTTT
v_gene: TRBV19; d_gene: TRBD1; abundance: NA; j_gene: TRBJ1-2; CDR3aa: CASSTSTGTVYGYTF; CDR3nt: TGTGCCAGTAGTACTTCAACCGGGACAGTCTATGGCTACACCTTC
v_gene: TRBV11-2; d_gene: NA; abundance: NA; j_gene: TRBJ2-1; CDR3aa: CASSLTQPEQFF; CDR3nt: TGTGCCAGCAGCTTAACCCAACCTGAGCAGTTCTTC
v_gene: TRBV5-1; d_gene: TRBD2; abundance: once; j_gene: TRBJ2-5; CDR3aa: CASSFSGGEETQYF; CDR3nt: TGCGCCAGCAGCTTTTCCGGGGGGGAAGAGACCCAGTACTTC
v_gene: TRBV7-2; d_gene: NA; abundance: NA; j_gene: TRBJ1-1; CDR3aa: CASSLSRSAEAFF; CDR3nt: TGTGCCAGCAGCTTGTCCCGGTCCGCTGAAGCTTTCTTT
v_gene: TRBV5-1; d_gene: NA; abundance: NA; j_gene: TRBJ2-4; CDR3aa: CASSLAGYSMLTKNIQYF; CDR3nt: TGCGCCAGCAGCTTGGCCGGCTACAGTATGTTGACCAAAAACATTCAGTACTTC
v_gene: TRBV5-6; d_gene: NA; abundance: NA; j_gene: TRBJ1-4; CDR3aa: CATARGNEKLFF; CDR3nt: TGTGCCACAGCGAGGGGTAATGAAAAACTGTTTTTT
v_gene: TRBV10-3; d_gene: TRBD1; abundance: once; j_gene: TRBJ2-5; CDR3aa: CAISEYRGQETQYF; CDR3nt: TGTGCCATCAGTGAGTACAGGGGGCAAGAGACCCAGTACTTC
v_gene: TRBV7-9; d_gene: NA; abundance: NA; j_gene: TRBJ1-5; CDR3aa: CASSLRATIYRDHYQPQHF; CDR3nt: TGTGCCAGCAGCTTAAGGGCCACGATATACAGGGACCACTATCAGCCCCAGCATTTT
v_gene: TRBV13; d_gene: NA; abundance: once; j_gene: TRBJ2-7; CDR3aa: CASSLVGAYEQYF; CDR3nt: TGTGCCAGCAGCTTAGTCGGGGCCTACGAGCAGTACTTC
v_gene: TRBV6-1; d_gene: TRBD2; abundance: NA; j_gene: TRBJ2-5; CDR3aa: CASRVGGEETQYF; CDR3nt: TGTGCCAGCAGGGTTGGGGGGGAAGAGACCCAGTACTTC
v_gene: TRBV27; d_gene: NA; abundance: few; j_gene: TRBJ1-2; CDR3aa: CASSFLKGYGYTF; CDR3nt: TGTGCCAGCAGTTTTCTAAAAGGCTATGGCTACACCTTC
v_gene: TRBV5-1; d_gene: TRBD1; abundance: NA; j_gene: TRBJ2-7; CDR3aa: CASSPGQAAYEQYF; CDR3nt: TGCGCCAGCAGCCCGGGACAGGCGGCCTACGAGCAGTACTTC
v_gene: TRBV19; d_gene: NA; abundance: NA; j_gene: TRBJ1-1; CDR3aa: CASSIVQDTEAFF; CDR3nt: TGTGCCAGTAGTATAGTCCAGGACACTGAAGCTTTCTTT
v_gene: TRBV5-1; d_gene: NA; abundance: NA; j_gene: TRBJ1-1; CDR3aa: CASSPTGDTEAFF; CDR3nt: TGCGCCAGCAGCCCGACGGGGGACACTGAAGCTTTCTTT
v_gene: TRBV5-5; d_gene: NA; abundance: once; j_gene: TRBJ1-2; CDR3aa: CASSLDRQPNYGYTF; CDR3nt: TGTGCCAGCAGCTTGGACAGACAACCGAACTATGGCTACACCTTC
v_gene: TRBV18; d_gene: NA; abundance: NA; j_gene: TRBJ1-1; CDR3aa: CASSLNRDTEAFF; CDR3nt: TGTGCCAGCTCACTCAACAGAGACACTGAAGCTTTCTTT
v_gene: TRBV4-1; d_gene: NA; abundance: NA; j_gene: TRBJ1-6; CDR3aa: CASSQPGDSPLHF; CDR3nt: TGCGCCAGCAGCCAACCAGGGGATTCACCCCTCCACTTT
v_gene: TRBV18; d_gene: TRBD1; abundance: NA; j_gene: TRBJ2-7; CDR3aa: CASSPQGTGGTYEQYF; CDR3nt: TGTGCCAGCTCACCACAGGGGACAGGAGGGACCTACGAGCAGTACTTC
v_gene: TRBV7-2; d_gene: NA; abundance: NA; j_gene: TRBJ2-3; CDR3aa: CASSTSSDTQYF; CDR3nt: TGTGCCAGCAGCACTTCTTCTGATACGCAGTATTTT
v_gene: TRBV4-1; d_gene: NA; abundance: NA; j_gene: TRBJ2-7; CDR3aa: CASSQDEMGGTYEQYF; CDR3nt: TGCGCCAGCAGCCAAGATGAAATGGGCGGGACCTACGAGCAGTACTTC
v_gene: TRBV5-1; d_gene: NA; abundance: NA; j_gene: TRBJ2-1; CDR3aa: CASSLEVGAEQFF; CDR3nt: TGCGCCAGCAGCTTGGAGGTAGGGGCAGAGCAGTTCTTC
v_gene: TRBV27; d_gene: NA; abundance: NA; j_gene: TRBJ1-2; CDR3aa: CASRPDRPLGYGYTF; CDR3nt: TGTGCCAGCAGACCCGACAGACCTTTGGGCTATGGCTACACCTTC
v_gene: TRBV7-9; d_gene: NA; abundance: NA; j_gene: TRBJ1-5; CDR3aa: CASSLSGQGINQPQHF; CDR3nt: TGTGCCAGCAGCTTATCGGGCCAGGGGATCAATCAGCCCCAGCATTTT
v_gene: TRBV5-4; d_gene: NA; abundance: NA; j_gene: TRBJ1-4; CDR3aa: CASSLRGGLEKLFF; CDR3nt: TGTGCCAGCAGCTTGCGTGGAGGTCTCGAAAAACTGTTTTTT
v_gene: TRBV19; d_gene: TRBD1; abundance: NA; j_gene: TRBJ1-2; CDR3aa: CASSIEHRGGGYTF; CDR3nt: TGTGCCAGTAGTATAGAGCACAGGGGAGGAGGCTACACCTTC
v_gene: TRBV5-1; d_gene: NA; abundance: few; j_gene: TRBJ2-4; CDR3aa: CASSLGSGGYAIQYF; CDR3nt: TGCGCCAGCAGCTTGGGCAGTGGGGGCTACGCCATTCAGTACTTC
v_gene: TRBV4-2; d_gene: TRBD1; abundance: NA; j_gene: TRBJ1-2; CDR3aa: CASSQVYRTGIENYGYTF; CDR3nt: TGTGCCAGCAGCCAAGTTTACCGGACAGGGATCGAGAACTATGGCTACACCTTC
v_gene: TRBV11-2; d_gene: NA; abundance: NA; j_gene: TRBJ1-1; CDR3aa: CASSRGRTEAFF; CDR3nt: TGTGCCAGCAGCCGTGGCCGCACTGAAGCTTTCTTT
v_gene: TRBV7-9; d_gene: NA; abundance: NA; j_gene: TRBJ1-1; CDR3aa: CASSPEGREAFF; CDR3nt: TGTGCCAGCAGCCCTGAGGGTAGGGAAGCTTTCTTT
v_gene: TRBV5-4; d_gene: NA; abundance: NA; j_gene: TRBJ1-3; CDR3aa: CASSLGAGSGNTIYF; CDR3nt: TGTGCCAGCAGCTTAGGGGCCGGCTCTGGAAACACCATATATTTT
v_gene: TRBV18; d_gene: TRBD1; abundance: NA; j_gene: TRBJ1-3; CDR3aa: CASSPGQGKSSGNTIYF; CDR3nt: TGTGCCAGCTCACCCGGACAGGGTAAAAGCTCTGGAAACACCATATATTTT
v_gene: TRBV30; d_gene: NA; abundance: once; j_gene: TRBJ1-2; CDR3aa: CAWNERNYGYTF; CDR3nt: TGTGCCTGGAATGAAAGAAACTATGGCTACACCTTC
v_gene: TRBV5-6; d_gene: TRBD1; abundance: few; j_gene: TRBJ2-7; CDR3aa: CASSFGTGAEQYF; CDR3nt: TGTGCCAGCAGCTTCGGGACAGGGGCCGAGCAGTACTTC